Shown below are 29 T cell receptor beta chains from a single sample sequenced in a study of graft-versus-host responses after intestinal transplantation. For these receptors, no antigen is known. The protocol was immunoSEQ multiplex PCR, while the TCRdb copy is restricted to in-frame clones and leaves out a portion. The table includes roughly 96,000 clones, around 90% detected once. Sequences were derived from unstimulated CD8+ T cells sorted from spleen or lymph node cells, sampled before intestinal transplant. These receptors all stem from a human donor who received an intestinal transplant.

The chain is built from TRBV28 and TRBJ2-2; D remains ambiguous. This CDR3 is 12 amino acids long. Trimming took off 8 bases at V and 0 bases at J, with 4 bases between the two ends. Germline V CDR1 and CDR2: MDHEN, SYDVKM. In nucleotides, the CDR3 is TGTGCCAGCGGAGCGAACACCGGGGAGCTGTTTTTT. It is translated as CASGANTGELFF.

CDR3 sequence (DNA): TGTGCCAGCAGTTACTCCGGAGGGCTCACAGATACGCAGTATTTT. Protein: CASSYSGGLTDTQYF. The chain links TRBV6-5 to TRBJ2-3, with D perhaps matching TRBD2 (6 bases). CDR3 length equals 15 residues. V was trimmed by 0 bases and J by 2 bases, leaving 9 bases between them. CDR1 is MNHEY and CDR2 is SVGAGI in the germline V gene.

The CDR3 is CASSLGRGTAWNEQYF. Here the CDR3 DNA reads TGTGCCAGCAGCTTGGGCAGAGGGACAGCCTGGAACGAGCAGTACTTC. J is TRBJ2-7 and V is TRBV5-5; TRBD1 aligns across 7 bases. The CDR3 runs 16 residues. Germline values: CDR1 SGHKS, CDR2 YYEKEE (reference sequence). V dropped 0 bases and J dropped 5; count of bases not matched to a gene: 11.

This chain connects TRBV27 to TRBJ2-7; TRBD1 matches 8 bases. J gave up 2 bases and V 7 bases, and 4 bases lay outside the gene matches. The germline CDR1 and CDR2 sequences are MNHEY and SMNVEV (reference sequence). The length of the CDR3 is 13 residues. CDR3: CASTSGGAYEQYF. CDR3 in DNA: TGTGCCAGCACCTCAGGGGGCGCCTACGAGCAGTACTTC.

The V gene is TRBV27, the J gene TRBJ2-1, with 8 bases identical to TRBD2. Trimming removed 3 bases from V and 8 bases from J; junction bases left unmatched: 3. CDR3 size: 13 residues. Germline-derived CDR1 and CDR2 are MNHEY and SMNVEV (reference sequence). The CDR3 DNA follows: TGTGCCAGCAGTTTCGGGGGGGACCATGAGCAGTTCTTC. Protein sequence: CASSFGGDHEQFF.

For the CDR3, the DNA is TGCAGCGTTGAAGTAACAGGGTCGGACTACGAGCAGTACTTC. Translation: CSVEVTGSDYEQYF. The rearrangement uses TRBV29-1 and TRBJ2-7; tentative D call: TRBD1 (6 bases). The germline gives CDR1 SQVTM, CDR2 ANQGSEA. CDR3 length: 14 residues. With 1 base removed from V and 3 bases from J, the gap between germline ends came to 13 bases.

The chain links TRBV23-1 to TRBJ2-7; TRBD1 agrees at 8 bases. TRBV23-1 belongs to the ORF category, with a function that is uncertain. CDR3 size: 16 residues. V shed 8 bases, J shed 0 bases, and the junction held 12 bases outside the gene matches. DNA for the CDR3: TGCGCCAGCGGCTGCAGGGGGCACAGGAGCTCCTACGAGCAGTACTTC. Translation: CASGCRGHRSSYEQYF.

The V gene is TRBV28, the J gene TRBJ1-1; D unclear. Trimming pared 1 base from V and 6 bases from J, leaving 12 bases between. The CDR3 is 14 amino acids. In germline, CDR1 is MDHEN, CDR2 SYDVKM. The CDR3 sequence: CASSLSGGIAEAFF. The CDR3 DNA is TGTGCCAGCAGTTTATCCGGAGGGATCGCTGAAGCTTTCTTT.

The chain couples TRBV7-9 to TRBJ1-2, with TRBD1 identical over 9 bases. The CDR3 has 15 amino acids. J was trimmed by 6 bases and V by 5 bases; bases with no gene match: 10. The V gene's germline CDR1 is SEHNR and CDR2 FQNEAQ (reference sequence). The CDR3 region has the DNA TGTGCCAGCAGCACCTCGGGACAGGGCTCCGATGGCTACACCTTC. Residues: CASSTSGQGSDGYTF.

V gene TRBV5-1 combines with J gene TRBJ2-1, with D perhaps matching TRBD1 (6 bases). Germline values: CDR1 SGHRS, CDR2 YFSETQ. The CDR3 is 15 amino acids. Trimming stripped 3 bases from V and 4 bases from J, with 14 bases between. CDR3 sequence reads: CASSSTGQLYNEQFF. The CDR3 DNA reads as TGCGCCAGCAGCTCGACGGGACAATTATACAATGAGCAGTTCTTC. Combining the CDR3 with reference TRBV5-1 and TRBJ2-1 gives the whole variable domain KAGVTQTPRYLIKTRGQQVTLSCSPISGHRSVSWYQQTPGQGLQFLFEYFSETQRNKGNFPGRFSGRQFSNSRSEMNVSTLELGDSALYLCASSSTGQLYNEQFFGPGTRLTVL.

V and J are TRBV7-9 and TRBJ1-2; 11 bases align to TRBD1. The junction had 3 bases not matched to a gene; V was cut back by 5 bases and J by 10 bases. CDR3 size: 12 residues. Germline CDR1 and CDR2: SEHNR and FQNEAQ (reference sequence). In DNA form, the CDR3 reads TGTGCCAGCAGCCCGGGACAGGGGGACTACACCTTC. Amino acid sequence: CASSPGQGDYTF.

In regard to this clone: This CDR3 is also generated by other DNA sequences in the sample. J is TRBJ2-7 and V is TRBV4-1; D is perhaps TRBD2 (5 bases). This CDR3 region has 14 residues. Germline CDR1 is MGHRA and CDR2 is YSYEKL. V was cut by 4 bases and J by 3 bases, with 13 bases left in between. The CDR3 region has the DNA TGCGCCAGCAGCCCCCGGACGGGAATCTACGAGCAGTACTTC. It yields the protein CASSPRTGIYEQYF.

V and J are TRBV2 and TRBJ2-7, with D tentatively TRBD1 (6 bases). Trimming shortened V by 8 bases and J by 4 bases, and 15 bases separated the two germline ends. Germline lookup yields CDR1 SNHLY and CDR2 FYNNEI. The CDR3 runs to 13 residues. The CDR3 sequence is CASGRAGAYEQYF. CDR3 coding DNA: TGTGCCAGCGGTAGGGCAGGGGCATACGAGCAGTACTTC.

This clone was recorded once. V usage is TRBV4-3 and J usage is TRBJ2-1; the match to TRBD2 covers 7 bases. Per the germline V gene, CDR1 is LGHNA and CDR2 is YSLEER. This CDR3 spans 18 amino acids. V lost 1 base and J lost 5; bases outside the gene matches: 14. Here the CDR3 DNA reads TGCGCCAGCAGCCAAGGGTCGGCTAGCGGAACCTGGAACAATGAGCAGTTCTTC. This codes for CASSQGSASGTWNNEQFF.

This clone showed up just once. The chain couples TRBV11-2 to TRBJ1-1; 7 bases are shared with TRBD1. This CDR3 comprises 13 residues. J was trimmed by 4 bases and V by 4 bases; bases with no gene match: 3. Germline V gene lookup returns CDR1 SGHAT and CDR2 FQNNGV. The CDR3 sequence: CASSYGTATEAFF. The DNA of the CDR3 is TGTGCCAGCAGCTATGGGACAGCCACTGAAGCTTTCTTT.

This chain uses TRBV28 with TRBJ2-7; 8 bases are a match to TRBD2. The CDR3 consists of 17 residues. The J segment lost 2 bases and the V segment lost 5 bases, leaving 14 bases of the junction unmatched. The germline V gene encodes CDR1 MDHEN and CDR2 SYDVKM. CDR3 coding DNA: TGTGCCAGCAGTCCACCGTCTGGCGGGAGGACCCCCTACGAGCAGTACTTC. It translates to CASSPPSGGRTPYEQYF.

A remark on this clone: This specimen includes other DNA sequences encoding the same CDR3. V and J are TRBV4-1 and TRBJ1-1, with unresolved D. CDR3 length: 12 residues. Germline CDR1 and CDR2: MGHRA and YSYEKL. V shed 3 bases and J shed 8 bases, with 10 bases lying between them. The CDR3 DNA is TGCGCCAGCAGCCATGCGACGGGGGAAGCTTTCTTT. It encodes CASSHATGEAFF.

The chain joins TRBV27 to TRBJ1-2; 7 bases map to TRBD1. V shed 3 bases, J shed 7 bases, and the junction held 5 bases outside the gene matches. Germline-derived CDR1 and CDR2 are MNHEY and SMNVEV (reference sequence). This CDR3 has 13 residues. The CDR3 region is CASSFTGEGGYTF. In DNA form, the CDR3 reads TGTGCCAGCAGTTTCACAGGGGAAGGTGGCTACACCTTC.

The chain joins TRBV5-6 to TRBJ1-5; TRBD1 aligns across 9 bases. There are 16 residues in the CDR3. The germline V gene has CDR1 SGHDT and CDR2 YYEEEE. V dropped 5 bases and J dropped 5; count of bases not matched to a gene: 11. The CDR3 reads CASSPWGGQGHQPQHF. As DNA, the CDR3 is TGTGCCAGCAGTCCGTGGGGAGGACAGGGGCATCAGCCCCAGCATTTT.

The V and J genes are TRBV7-8 and TRBJ2-1; 11 bases match TRBD2. Germline V gene sequence: CDR1 SGHVS, CDR2 FQNEAQ. The CDR3 loop spans 16 amino acids. The V gene end was trimmed by 6 bases and the J gene end by 8 bases; junction bases not matched to a gene: 12. This CDR3 reads CASRPLAGGRRHEQFF. The CDR3 DNA reads TGTGCCAGCAGACCTTTAGCGGGGGGGCGTCGACATGAGCAGTTCTTC.

The J gene is TRBJ2-7, the V gene TRBV29-1; perhaps TRBD1 as D (6 bases). Germline V CDR1 and CDR2: SQVTM, ANQGSEA. CDR3 length equals 15 residues. The V end lost 8 bases, the J end lost 0 bases, and 20 bases lay between the germline ends. The DNA for the CDR3 is TGCAGCACCGTGGTTGTGGACAGTGGCTCCTACGAGCAGTACTTC. It is translated as CSTVVVDSGSYEQYF.

This chain uses TRBV19 with TRBJ2-1; TRBD2 aligns across 11 bases. Germline V gene lookup returns CDR1 LNHDA and CDR2 SQIVND (reference sequence). CDR3 length equals 15 residues. The trim removed 7 bases at V and 4 bases at J, leaving 6 bases unmatched. The CDR3 coding sequence is TGTGCCAGTAAGCCCGGGACTAGCGGATACAATGAGCAGTTCTTC. Translating gives CASKPGTSGYNEQFF. Complete variable domain (other parts from reference TRBV19 and TRBJ2-1): DGGITQSPKYLFRKEGQNVTLSCEQNLNHDAMYWYRQDPGQGLRLIYYSQIVNDFQKGDIAEGYSVSREKKESFPLTVTSAQKNPTAFYLCASKPGTSGYNEQFFGPGTRLTVL.

The CDR3: CASSWRLTGELFF. Written as DNA, the CDR3 is TGTGCCAGCAGCTGGCGGCTCACCGGGGAGCTGTTTTTT. The chain recombines TRBV5-4 with TRBJ2-2, with D unresolved. The CDR3 contains 13 residues. Germline assignment: CDR1 SGHNT and CDR2 YYREEE (reference sequence). The germline V and J ends were trimmed by 3 bases and 4 bases, with 7 bases remaining between them.

This chain links TRBV2 with TRBJ2-5; 11 bases match TRBD2. CDR3 size: 16 residues. V lost 1 base and J lost 5; bases outside the gene matches: 6. Germline values: CDR1 SNHLY, CDR2 FYNNEI. In nucleotides, the CDR3 is TGTGCCAGCAGTGAAGAGGTAGCGGGGGGGCAGGAGACCCAGTACTTC. Translated: CASSEEVAGGQETQYF.

The rearrangement uses TRBV19 and TRBJ1-5; TRBD1 is a possible D gene (5 bases). Looked up from germline, CDR1 is LNHDA and CDR2 is SQIVND (reference sequence). Deletions cut 10 bases from V and 8 bases from J, with 15 bases between. The CDR3 is made up of 12 amino acids. The CDR3 reads CATATGVEPQHF. CDR3 nucleotide sequence: TGTGCCACCGCTACGGGGGTTGAGCCCCAGCATTTT.

This chain connects TRBV15 to TRBJ2-5, with 7 bases fitting TRBD1. After removal of 11 bases from V and 2 bases from J, the junction contained 8 bases not matched to a gene. Germline assignment: CDR1 LNHNV and CDR2 YYDKDF (reference sequence). This CDR3 has 13 amino acids. CDR3 residues: CASRDSSQETQYF. In DNA, the CDR3 is TGTGCCTCCCGGGACAGCTCACAAGAGACCCAGTACTTC.

This clone was recorded only once. The DNA of the CDR3 is TGTGCCAGCAGCCAGGGGCGAGGTGAGCAGTTCTTC. Encoded protein: CASSQGRGEQFF. J is TRBJ2-1 and V is TRBV7-3; a possible D gene is TRBD1 (6 bases). This CDR3 is 12 amino acids long. The V gene's germline CDR1 is SGHTA and CDR2 FQGTGA. With 5 bases removed from V and 9 bases from J, the gap between germline ends came to 11 bases.

The chain carries TRBV2 and TRBJ2-7, with TRBD2 matching 8 bases. The CDR3 is made up of 14 amino acids. Trimming took 6 bases from V and 0 from J; bases not matched to a gene: 4. The V gene's germline CDR1 is SNHLY and CDR2 FYNNEI. CDR3 coding DNA: TGTGCCAGCAGGGGACTAGACATCTCCTACGAGCAGTACTTC. Translated: CASRGLDISYEQYF.

The V gene is TRBV9, the J gene TRBJ1-2, with a weak D call TRBD1 (6 bases). The CDR3 extends over 14 amino acids. Germline CDR1 SGDLS, CDR2 YYNGEE. V lost 2 bases and J lost 4, with 12 bases in between. The CDR3, as DNA: TGTGCCAGCAGCGTCGGACAGACAGTCTATGGCTACACCTTC. It is translated as CASSVGQTVYGYTF.